Only one count was recorded for the clone carrying this T cell receptor (beta chain). The antigen remains unidentified. The table came from immunoSEQ multiplex PCR; TCRdb's copy has only in-frame clones and leaves some out. This sample has 130,000 to 150,000 clones, with about 88% found just once. The sample belongs to a study of cytomegalovirus exposure and HLA in healthy donors. Study background: The roughly 110 validation repertoires were reported in a later analysis to have been generated on the same platform as the approximately 700 first-cohort repertoires. Study results and limitations: The classifier, whose performance was assessed in both the original and validation cohorts, reportedly diagnosed cytomegalovirus status with high specificity and sensitivity. Subsequent analysis revealed that first-cohort TCR clusters tended to co-occur in the 100 to 150 validation repertoires.

Germline V gives CDR1 LNHNV, CDR2 YYDKDF (reference sequence). The CDR3 runs 13 residues. The V and J ends lost 0 bases and 6 bases respectively, with 6 bases between them. V and J are TRBV15 and TRBJ2-4; D not resolved. This TCR derives from a woman aged 18-29 years in good health and CMV-seropositive. The sample comprised PBMCs. The CDR3 loop reads CATSRDYLNIQYF. CDR3 nucleotide sequence: TGTGCCACCAGCAGAGACTACCTAAACATTCAGTACTTC.